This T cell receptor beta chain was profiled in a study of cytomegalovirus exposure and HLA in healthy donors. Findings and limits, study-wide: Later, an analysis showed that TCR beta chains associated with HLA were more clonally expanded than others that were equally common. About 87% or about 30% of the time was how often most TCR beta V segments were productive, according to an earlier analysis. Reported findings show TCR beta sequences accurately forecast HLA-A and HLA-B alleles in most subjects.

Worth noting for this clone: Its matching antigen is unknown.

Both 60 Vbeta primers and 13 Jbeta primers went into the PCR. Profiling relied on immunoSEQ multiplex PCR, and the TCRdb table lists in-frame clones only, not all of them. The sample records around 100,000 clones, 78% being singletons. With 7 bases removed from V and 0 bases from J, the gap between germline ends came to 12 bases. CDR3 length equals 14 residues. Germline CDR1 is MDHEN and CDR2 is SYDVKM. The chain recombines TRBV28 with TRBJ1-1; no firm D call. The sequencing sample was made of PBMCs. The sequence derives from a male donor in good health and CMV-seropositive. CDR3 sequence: CASIPAWVNTEAFF. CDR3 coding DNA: TGTGCCAGCATCCCAGCGTGGGTGAACACTGAAGCTTTCTTT.